This passage covers 21 T cell receptor beta chains from one sample sequenced in a study of OX40 agonist ivuxolimab in advanced cancers. The protocol was immunoSEQ multiplex PCR, while the TCRdb copy is restricted to in-frame clones and leaves out a portion. The sample has 65,000 to 75,000 clones; roughly 81% are singletons. The specimen comprised CD4+ or CD8+ T cells sorted from blood, sampled in a trial of the OX40 agonist ivuxolimab. These receptors all come from an adult with an advanced solid tumor such as melanoma, head and neck, liver or kidney cancer.

The V and J genes are TRBV7-9 and TRBJ2-7; no firm D call. The CDR3 runs to 13 residues. Germline loops: CDR1 SEHNR, CDR2 FQNEAQ (reference sequence). V shed 5 bases and J shed 5 bases, with 13 bases lying between them. For the CDR3, the DNA is TGTGCCAGCAGCCCCAAGCCCGGACACGAGCAGTACTTC. This sequence encodes CASSPKPGHEQYF.

The chain joins TRBV2 to TRBJ2-3; 8 bases match TRBD1. Germline V gene sequence: CDR1 SNHLY, CDR2 FYNNEI. CDR3 length: 14 residues. V trimming: 11 bases; J trimming: 4 bases; junction bases outside the gene matches: 11. The CDR3 DNA follows: TGTGCCGGCGGAATGACAGGGGACCCAGATACGCAGTATTTT. It translates to CAGGMTGDPDTQYF.

This clone appeared a single time. The rearrangement uses TRBV7-9 and TRBJ2-7, with D tentatively TRBD1 (5 bases). Looked up from germline, CDR1 is SEHNR and CDR2 is FQNEAQ (reference sequence). The length of the CDR3 is 15 residues. The germline V and J ends were trimmed by 5 bases and 1 base, with 15 bases remaining between them. CDR3 coding DNA: TGTGCCAGCAGCCCAGGCAAGGGGCCGTCCTACGAGCAGTACTTC. This gives the protein CASSPGKGPSYEQYF. Full variable domain (remainder filled in from reference TRBV7-9 and TRBJ2-7): DTGVSQNPRHKITKRGQNVTFRCDPISEHNRLYWYRQTLGQGPEFLTYFQNEAQLEKSRLLSDRFSAERPKGSFSTLEIQRTEQGDSAMYLCASSPGKGPSYEQYFGPGTRLTVT.

V and J are TRBV6-1 and TRBJ2-7; D perhaps matches TRBD1 (5 bases). This CDR3 is 13 amino acids long. V gave up 2 bases and J gave up 5 bases, with 10 bases separating them. The germline CDR1 and CDR2 sequences are MNHNS and SASEGT. This CDR3 is CASSEWGRDEQYF. The CDR3 DNA follows: TGTGCCAGCAGTGAATGGGGCAGGGACGAGCAGTACTTC.

This rearrangement joins TRBV7-3 to TRBJ2-1; a weak D match, TRBD2 (6 bases). Per germline, CDR1 SGHTA and CDR2 FQGTGA. Trimming cost V 3 bases and J 8 bases, with 11 bases left between them. This CDR3 comprises 13 residues. In DNA form, the CDR3 reads TGTGCCAGCAGCTTCGGGGGATGGGATGAGCAGTTCTTC. Protein product: CASSFGGWDEQFF.

CDR3 DNA: TGTGCCAGCAGTTCGTCTAGCGGGGCCCCAGATACGCAGTATTTT. Protein: CASSSSSGAPDTQYF. This chain links TRBV5-4 with TRBJ2-3, with TRBD2 matching over 9 bases. V lost 5 bases to trimming and J lost 4 bases; unmatched junction nucleotides: 8. The V gene's germline CDR1 is SGHNT and CDR2 YYREEE (reference sequence). This CDR3 has 15 residues.

This chain links TRBV7-2 with TRBJ2-3, with D tentatively TRBD2 (5 bases). In germline, CDR1 is SGHTA, CDR2 FQGNSA. Trimming removed 4 bases from V and 2 bases from J, with 13 bases in between. There are 15 residues in the CDR3. The DNA for the CDR3 is TGTGCCAGCAGCTCCCCCGGGAAATTCACAGATACGCAGTATTTT. Translated, it gives CASSSPGKFTDTQYF.

This rearrangement joins TRBV9 to TRBJ2-1; the D gene is possibly TRBD1 (6 bases). Trimming pared 3 bases from V and 0 bases from J, leaving 10 bases between. In germline, CDR1 is SGDLS, CDR2 YYNGEE. The CDR3 length is 15 residues. In DNA form, the CDR3 reads TGTGCCAGCAGCGGCCGGGACAACTCCTACAATGAGCAGTTCTTC. Its translation is CASSGRDNSYNEQFF.

The rearrangement joins TRBV7-8 to TRBJ2-2; 9 bases are a match to TRBD1. Trimming took 2 bases from V and 6 from J; bases not matched to a gene: 7. The CDR3 covers 16 residues. The germline V gene encodes CDR1 SGHVS and CDR2 FQNEAQ. The CDR3 protein is CASSLTLGTGSGELFF. CDR3 bases: TGTGCCAGCAGCTTAACCTTGGGGACAGGGTCCGGGGAGCTGTTTTTT.

J is TRBJ1-2 and V is TRBV28; D unclear. The CDR3 loop spans 15 amino acids. V lost 3 bases and J 5 bases, leaving 16 bases between the germline ends. CDR1 is MDHEN and CDR2 is SYDVKM in the germline V gene. In DNA, the CDR3 is TGTGCCAGCAGTTTCGTCGCCGTAGACCATTATGGCTACACCTTC. This gives the protein CASSFVAVDHYGYTF.

The chain employs TRBV6-1 and TRBJ2-2; 9 bases align to TRBD2. There are 15 residues in the CDR3. Germline V CDR1 and CDR2: MNHNS, SASEGT. V was pared by 0 bases and J by 4 bases, with 0 bases of the junction left unmatched. The CDR3 bases are TGTGCCAGCAGTGAAGCTAGCGGGAGCACCGGGGAGCTGTTTTTT. Its translation: CASSEASGSTGELFF.

The chain joins TRBV5-1 to TRBJ2-4, with D possibly being TRBD2 (6 bases). The CDR3 sequence is 12 residues long. Looked up from germline, CDR1 is SGHRS and CDR2 is YFSETQ. Trimming removed 6 bases at V and 9 bases at J, with 13 bases between. The CDR3 region has the DNA TGCGCCAGCACCTCCGAGGGAGGCATTCAGTACTTC. Encoded protein: CASTSEGGIQYF.

The chain recombines TRBV18 with TRBJ2-1; D is tentatively TRBD1 or TRBD2 (5 bases each). The CDR3 runs to 15 residues. The V and J ends lost 0 bases and 4 bases respectively, with 10 bases between them. CDR1 is KGHSH and CDR2 is LQKENI in the germline V gene. The CDR3 region is CASSPPRDLYNEQFF. The CDR3 DNA reads TGTGCCAGCTCACCACCCCGGGACCTTTACAATGAGCAGTTCTTC.

This clone was observed once. V is TRBV7-2 and J is TRBJ2-1, with D unclear. CDR3 length: 13 amino acids. Trimming removed 4 bases at V and 8 bases at J, with 12 bases between. CDR1 is SGHTA and CDR2 is FQGNSA in the germline V gene. CDR3 coding DNA: TGTGCCAGCAGCTCGGTCGCGTTCGATGAGCAGTTCTTC. This gives the protein CASSSVAFDEQFF.

The gene calls are TRBV6-5 and TRBJ2-7, with D perhaps matching TRBD1 (6 bases). Between the trimmed V and J ends, which lost 9 bases and 2 bases, there was a span of 11 bases. Germline lookup yields CDR1 MNHEY and CDR2 SVGAGI. The CDR3 runs 12 residues. The CDR3 loop is CASGDTTYEQYF. For the CDR3, the DNA is TGTGCCAGTGGGGACACAACCTACGAGCAGTACTTC.

This chain links TRBV7-6 with TRBJ1-1, with D unclear. Looked up from germline, CDR1 is SGHVS and CDR2 is FNYEAQ. This CDR3 spans 14 amino acids. Trimming pared 5 bases from V and 4 bases from J, leaving 14 bases between. CDR3 sequence reads: CASSRIQMGTEAFF. In nucleotides, the CDR3 is TGTGCCAGCAGCCGCATTCAGATGGGCACTGAAGCTTTCTTT.

The V call is TRBV30, the J call TRBJ1-2; the match to TRBD1 covers 7 bases. Per germline, CDR1 GTSNPN and CDR2 SVGIG (reference sequence). The CDR3 covers 14 residues. The V segment lost 5 bases and the J segment 4 bases; nucleotides outside the gene matches: 10. The CDR3 loop reads CAWLDRDLSYGYTF. The CDR3 DNA reads as TGTGCCTGGCTTGACAGGGATTTAAGCTATGGCTACACCTTC.

The chain couples TRBV30 to TRBJ2-6; D not resolved. Germline lookup yields CDR1 GTSNPN and CDR2 SVGIG (reference sequence). The CDR3 totals 13 residues. The ends were cut back, 2 bases at V and 0 bases at J, with 2 bases in the middle. DNA of the CDR3: TGTGCCTGGAGTCGCTCTGGGGCCAACGTCCTGACTTTC. Its protein is CAWSRSGANVLTF. Based on the CDR3 plus reference TRBV30 and TRBJ2-6, the full variable domain is SQTIHQWPATLVQPVGSPLSLECTVEGTSNPNLYWYRQAAGRGLQLLFYSVGIGQISSEVPQNLSASRPQDRQFILSSKKLLLSDSGFYLCAWSRSGANVLTFGAGSRLTVL.

This clone was counted only a few times. This sequence joins TRBV6-5 and TRBJ1-1; D not resolved. V shed 8 bases and J shed 3 bases, with 13 bases lying between them. The germline gives CDR1 MNHEY, CDR2 SVGAGI. The CDR3 has 13 residues. The CDR3 region is CASYSLRDTEAFF. CDR3 bases: TGTGCCAGCTACAGTTTACGGGACACTGAAGCTTTCTTT.

The J gene is TRBJ2-3, the V gene TRBV5-6; 12 nucleotides agree with TRBD2. J was trimmed by 3 bases and V by 1 base; bases with no gene match: 3. The germline V gene encodes CDR1 SGHDT and CDR2 YYEEEE. This CDR3 has 16 residues. For the CDR3, the DNA is TGTGCCAGCAGCTTGACTAGCGGGGGGAGGACAGATACGCAGTATTTT. It encodes CASSLTSGGRTDTQYF.

The chain employs TRBV7-9 and TRBJ1-2, with 8 nucleotides matching TRBD1. CDR1 and CDR2 from the germline V gene are SEHNR and FQNEAQ (reference sequence). V was clipped by 5 bases and J by 1 base; unmatched bases: 6. CDR3 length equals 15 residues. The CDR3 sequence is CASSEGTGGNYGYTF. Here the CDR3 DNA reads TGTGCCAGCAGCGAGGGGACAGGCGGTAACTATGGCTACACCTTC.